Each of the 22 T cell receptor beta chains below was sequenced from the same sample in a study of cytomegalovirus exposure and HLA in healthy donors. The PCR used 60 Vbeta and 13 Jbeta primers. Using immunoSEQ multiplex PCR, the repertoire was profiled, and TCRdb retains in-frame clones only, with some absent. This table holds more than 150,000 clones, over 75% found once. The specimen sequenced was PBMCs. The receptors stem from a girl under three years old in good health and CMV-seronegative.

The chain has TRBV9 and TRBJ2-1; 8 positions match TRBD2. In germline, CDR1 is SGDLS, CDR2 YYNGEE. The CDR3 covers 15 residues. J lost 8 bases, V lost 4 bases, and 11 bases had no gene match. The CDR3 DNA reads TGTGCCAGCAGCCCTGGGACTAGAGTTCGGGATGAGCAGTTCTTC. Its protein is CASSPGTRVRDEQFF.

The chain couples TRBV2 to TRBJ1-1; possible D gene TRBD1, 5 bases. Germline-derived CDR1 and CDR2 are SNHLY and FYNNEI. The CDR3 length is 15 residues. The V gene lost 0 bases and the J gene lost 7 bases, with 15 bases spanning the gap. For the CDR3, the DNA is TGTGCCAGCAGTGAAGCCCCAAGCGGGGGGATTGAAGCTTTCTTT. Amino acid sequence: CASSEAPSGGIEAFF.

The chain employs TRBV11-2 and TRBJ2-3; a possible D gene is TRBD2 (6 bases). Trimming pared 1 base from V and 6 bases from J, leaving 11 bases between. The germline CDR1 and CDR2 sequences are SGHAT and FQNNGV. CDR3 length: 14 amino acids. This chain's CDR3 is CASSLAGRSDTQYF. The CDR3 DNA reads TGTGCCAGCAGCTTAGCCGGGAGATCTGATACGCAGTATTTT.

This clone has only one observation. V and J are TRBV7-2 and TRBJ2-3; perhaps TRBD2 as D (7 bases). Germline V gene data show CDR1 as SGHTA and CDR2 as FQGNSA. V was cut by 0 bases and J by 14 bases, with 18 bases left in between. CDR3 length equals 14 residues. The CDR3 loop is CASSLALEGGALYF. DNA for the CDR3: TGTGCCAGCAGCTTAGCCCTCGAGGGGGGGGCTCTGTATTTT.

The chain has TRBV7-6 and TRBJ2-2; the match to TRBD2 covers 13 bases. Germline V lookup: CDR1 SGHVS, CDR2 FNYEAQ. V was clipped by 5 bases and J by 6 bases; unmatched bases: 12. CDR3 length: 18 residues. CDR3 residues: CASSRKLAGGQVAGELFF. In DNA, the CDR3 is TGTGCCAGCAGCCGGAAACTAGCGGGGGGGCAAGTCGCCGGGGAGCTGTTTTTT.

The V call is TRBV6-1, the J call TRBJ1-5; D uncertain. There are 17 residues in the CDR3. V lost 0 bases and J 0 bases, leaving 12 bases between the germline ends. Germline V gives CDR1 MNHNS, CDR2 SASEGT. The CDR3 DNA is TGTGCCAGCAGTGAAGCGCGGGAGGAGGTTAGCAATCAGCCCCAGCATTTT. This codes for CASSEAREEVSNQPQHF.

CDR3 nucleotides: TGCGCCAGCAGCCAAGAAACCGGGACAGGGGTTTGGAACACTGAAGCTTTCTTT. Encoded protein: CASSQETGTGVWNTEAFF. This chain uses TRBV4-3 with TRBJ1-1; 10 bases map to TRBD1. This CDR3 contains 18 residues. Germline CDR1 and CDR2: LGHNA and YSLEER. Losses at the gene ends were 0 bases for V and 1 base for J; bases not matched to a gene: 8.

The rearrangement links TRBV7-2 to TRBJ1-2; 7 bases match TRBD1. Germline V gene lookup returns CDR1 SGHTA and CDR2 FQGNSA. CDR3 size: 15 residues. V lost 4 bases, J lost 6 bases, and 11 bases stayed unmatched. CDR3 sequence reads: CASSSRATGWDGYTF. CDR3 nucleotides: TGTGCCAGCAGCTCACGCGCGACAGGGTGGGATGGCTACACCTTC.

V is TRBV16 and J is TRBJ2-1; D ambiguous. CDR3 size: 13 residues. Germline lookup yields CDR1 KGHSY and CDR2 FQNENV. Trimming removed 2 bases at V and 7 bases at J, with 9 bases between. In DNA form, the CDR3 reads TGTGCCAGCAGCCAACTAGTCCGAAATGAGCAGTTCTTC. It encodes CASSQLVRNEQFF.

This rearrangement joins TRBV9 to TRBJ2-3; a weak D match, TRBD1 (5 bases). The V end was cut by 4 bases, the J end by 6 bases, with 12 bases between. The CDR3 extends over 13 amino acids. Germline V gene sequence: CDR1 SGDLS, CDR2 YYNGEE. This chain's CDR3 is CASSTTGSDTQYF. In nucleotides, the CDR3 is TGTGCCAGCAGCACCACAGGTTCGGATACGCAGTATTTT.

This sequence joins TRBV4-1 and TRBJ1-4, with D perhaps matching TRBD1 (5 bases). From germline, CDR1 is MGHRA and CDR2 YSYEKL. This CDR3 spans 15 amino acids. V lost 2 bases to trimming and J lost 7 bases, with 14 bases between them. CDR3 protein: CASSQIGTLGEKLFF. The CDR3 DNA follows: TGCGCCAGCAGCCAAATTGGGACTTTAGGTGAAAAACTGTTTTTT.

The chain uses TRBV6-8 and TRBJ1-5, with D possibly matching TRBD1 (6 bases). Trimming removed 6 bases from V and 0 bases from J, with 30 bases in between. The CDR3 covers 21 residues. Per the germline V gene, CDR1 is MNHGY and CDR2 is SAAAGT. The CDR3 DNA reads TGTGCCAGCAGGAAACCGCCGAACCCCGCTATTGAGGGGGTTAGCAATCAGCCCCAGCATTTT. Encoded protein: CASRKPPNPAIEGVSNQPQHF.

The CDR3 nucleotides read TGTGCCAGCAGCCAGGCCGGTAGCGGGCTTAGCTCCTACGAGCAGTACTTC. Protein product: CASSQAGSGLSSYEQYF. The chain uses TRBV4-2 and TRBJ2-7; TRBD2 matches at 7 bases. Germline V gene lookup returns CDR1 LGHNA and CDR2 YNFKEQ. With 3 bases clipped from V and 0 bases from J, the junction kept 11 bases outside the gene matches. The CDR3 runs to 17 residues.

This clone was seen a single time. V is TRBV5-4 and J is TRBJ2-7; 15 positions agree with TRBD2. Per germline, CDR1 SGHNT and CDR2 YYREEE (reference sequence). The CDR3 runs 15 residues. Trimming removed 4 bases from V and 3 bases from J; junction bases left unmatched: 2. CDR3 amino acids: CASSQGLAGGYEQYF. DNA for the CDR3: TGTGCCAGCAGCCAGGGACTAGCGGGAGGCTACGAGCAGTACTTC.

The chain recombines TRBV5-4 with TRBJ2-2; TRBD1 agrees at 9 bases. Trimming cost V 5 bases and J 6 bases; bases outside gene matches: 11. The CDR3 runs to 16 residues. Germline CDR1 is SGHNT and CDR2 is YYREEE (reference sequence). The CDR3 nucleotides read TGTGCCAGCAGTTCTACAGGGGGCGTATGGGCCGGGGAGCTGTTTTTT. Amino acid sequence: CASSSTGGVWAGELFF. Drawing the rest from reference TRBV5-4 and TRBJ2-2, the complete variable domain is ETGVTQSPTHLIKTRGQQVTLRCSSQSGHNTVSWYQQALGQGPQFIFQYYREEENGRGNFPPRFSGLQFPNYSSELNVNALELDDSALYLCASSSTGGVWAGELFFGEGSRLTVL.

The rearrangement uses TRBV2 and TRBJ2-4; TRBD1 is a possible D gene (7 bases). V was clipped by 11 bases and J by 0 bases, with 11 bases between them. Germline CDR1 SNHLY, CDR2 FYNNEI. CDR3 size: 13 residues. The CDR3 reads CAGGTVAKNIQYF. The CDR3 DNA sequence: TGTGCCGGAGGGACAGTAGCCAAAAACATTCAGTACTTC.

The chain links TRBV15 to TRBJ2-3; 8 bases match TRBD2. Trimming removed 0 bases from V and 0 bases from J; junction bases left unmatched: 8. The V gene's germline CDR1 is LNHNV and CDR2 YYDKDF (reference sequence). The CDR3 has 18 amino acids. Here the CDR3 reads CATSRDLLAGLSTDTQYF. The CDR3, as DNA: TGTGCCACCAGCAGAGATCTCCTAGCGGGTCTCAGCACAGATACGCAGTATTTT.

The chain links TRBV5-6 to TRBJ2-7, with TRBD1 matching 9 bases. The CDR3 covers 15 residues. The ends lost 2 bases at V and 5 bases at J; junction bases unmatched: 8. Germline V lookup: CDR1 SGHDT, CDR2 YYEEEE. The CDR3 reads CASSFSGQGINEQYF. The CDR3 DNA reads TGTGCCAGCAGCTTCTCGGGACAGGGTATTAACGAGCAGTACTTC. The entire variable domain, with the rest obtained from reference TRBV5-6 and TRBJ2-7, is as follows: DAGVTQSPTHLIKTRGQQVTLRCSPKSGHDTVSWYQQALGQGPQFIFQYYEEEERQRGNFPDRFSGHQFPNYSSELNVNALLLGDSALYLCASSFSGQGINEQYFGPGTRLTVT.

CDR3 bases: TGCAGCGTTGAATGTCGCGGGGACGCAACTAATGAAAAACTGTTTTTT. It encodes CSVECRGDATNEKLFF. V and J are TRBV29-1 and TRBJ1-4; maybe TRBD1 (5 bases). Trimming pared 2 bases from V and 0 bases from J, leaving 13 bases between. The CDR3 is 16 residues long. Germline V gene sequence: CDR1 SQVTM, CDR2 ANQGSEA.

The chain combines TRBV2 with TRBJ2-7; TRBD1 agrees at 8 bases. V trimming: 5 bases; J trimming: 3 bases; junction bases outside the gene matches: 3. CDR1 and CDR2 from the germline V gene are SNHLY and FYNNEI. There are 13 residues in the CDR3. The CDR3 DNA follows: TGTGCCAGCAGTACGGACAGGGACTACGAGCAGTACTTC. Residues: CASSTDRDYEQYF.

V gene TRBV4-1 combines with J gene TRBJ2-2, with 7 bases identical to TRBD2. CDR1 and CDR2 (germline): MGHRA, YSYEKL. V trimming: 4 bases; J trimming: 3 bases; junction bases outside the gene matches: 2. CDR3 length equals 14 residues. The DNA for the CDR3 is TGCGCCAGCAGCCGGGACTATTACACCGGGGAGCTGTTTTTT. Translating gives CASSRDYYTGELFF.

This rearrangement joins TRBV7-8 to TRBJ1-2; D not resolved. The germline V and J ends were trimmed by 11 bases and 5 bases, with 12 bases remaining between them. In germline, CDR1 is SGHVS, CDR2 FQNEAQ. There are 11 residues in the CDR3. This CDR3 is CAAGGVYGYTF. CDR3 nucleotides: TGTGCCGCCGGAGGTGTTTATGGCTACACCTTC.